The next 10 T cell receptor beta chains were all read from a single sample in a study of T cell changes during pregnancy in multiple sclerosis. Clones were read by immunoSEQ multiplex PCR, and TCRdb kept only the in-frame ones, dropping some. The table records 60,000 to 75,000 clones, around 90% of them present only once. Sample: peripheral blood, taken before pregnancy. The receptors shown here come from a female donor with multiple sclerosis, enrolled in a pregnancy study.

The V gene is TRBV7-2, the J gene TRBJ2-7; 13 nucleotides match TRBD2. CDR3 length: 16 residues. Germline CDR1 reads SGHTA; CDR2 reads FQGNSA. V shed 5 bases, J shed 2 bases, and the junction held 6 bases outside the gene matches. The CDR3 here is CASSIRLAGGPYEQYF. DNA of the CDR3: TGTGCCAGCAGCATCCGACTAGCGGGGGGACCCTACGAGCAGTACTTC.

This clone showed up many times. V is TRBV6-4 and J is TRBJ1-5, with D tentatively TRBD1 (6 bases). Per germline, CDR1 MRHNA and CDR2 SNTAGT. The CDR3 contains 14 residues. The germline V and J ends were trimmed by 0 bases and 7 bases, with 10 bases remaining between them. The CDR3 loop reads CASSDSPGGQPQHF. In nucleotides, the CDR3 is TGTGCCAGCAGTGACTCGCCGGGGGGCCAGCCCCAGCATTTT.

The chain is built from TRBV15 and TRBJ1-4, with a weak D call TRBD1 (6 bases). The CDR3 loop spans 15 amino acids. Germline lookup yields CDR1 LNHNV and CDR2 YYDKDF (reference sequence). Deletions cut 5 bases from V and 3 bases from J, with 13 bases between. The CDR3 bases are TGTGCCACCAGCGGTCAGGGGAGCTCTAATGAAAAACTGTTTTTT. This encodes CATSGQGSSNEKLFF.

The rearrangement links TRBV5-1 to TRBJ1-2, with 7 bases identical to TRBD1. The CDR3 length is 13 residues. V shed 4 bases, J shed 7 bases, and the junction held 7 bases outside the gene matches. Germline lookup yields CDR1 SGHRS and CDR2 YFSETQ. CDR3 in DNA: TGCGCCAGCAGCCTCGACAGGGTAGGTGGCTACACCTTC. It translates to CASSLDRVGGYTF.

CDR3 sequence reads: CASSSGQDNEKLFF. The CDR3 DNA sequence: TGCGCCAGCAGCTCGGGACAGGATAATGAAAAACTGTTTTTT. V usage is TRBV5-1 and J usage is TRBJ1-4; TRBD1 agrees at 8 bases. The CDR3 extends over 14 amino acids. Germline V CDR1 and CDR2: SGHRS, YFSETQ. V shed 3 bases, J shed 4 bases, and the junction held 2 bases outside the gene matches.

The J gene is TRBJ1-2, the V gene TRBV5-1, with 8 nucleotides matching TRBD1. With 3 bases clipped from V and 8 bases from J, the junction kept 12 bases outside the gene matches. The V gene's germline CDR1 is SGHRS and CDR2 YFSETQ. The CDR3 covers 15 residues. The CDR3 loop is CASSCGPGGGKGYTF. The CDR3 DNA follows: TGCGCCAGCAGCTGCGGCCCAGGGGGCGGAAAAGGCTACACCTTC. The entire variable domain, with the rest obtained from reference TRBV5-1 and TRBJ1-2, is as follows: KAGVTQTPRYLIKTRGQQVTLSCSPISGHRSVSWYQQTPGQGLQFLFEYFSETQRNKGNFPGRFSGRQFSNSRSEMNVSTLELGDSALYLCASSCGPGGGKGYTFGSGTRLTVV.

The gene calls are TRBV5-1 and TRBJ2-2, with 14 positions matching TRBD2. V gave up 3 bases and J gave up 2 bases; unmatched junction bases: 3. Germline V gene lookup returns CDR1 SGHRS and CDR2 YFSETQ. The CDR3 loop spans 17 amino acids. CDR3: CASSSGLAGGNTGELFF. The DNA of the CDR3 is TGCGCCAGCAGCTCCGGACTAGCGGGGGGAAACACCGGGGAGCTGTTTTTT.

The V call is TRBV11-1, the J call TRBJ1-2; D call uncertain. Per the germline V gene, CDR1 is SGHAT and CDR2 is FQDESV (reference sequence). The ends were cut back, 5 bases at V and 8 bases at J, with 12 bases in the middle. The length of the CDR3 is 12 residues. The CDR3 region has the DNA TGTGCCAGCAGCCGACACCTTTCGGGCTACACCTTC. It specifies CASSRHLSGYTF.

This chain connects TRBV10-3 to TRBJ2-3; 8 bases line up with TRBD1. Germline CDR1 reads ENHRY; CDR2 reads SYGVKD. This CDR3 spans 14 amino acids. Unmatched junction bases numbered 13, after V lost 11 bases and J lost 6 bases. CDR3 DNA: TGTGCCTCTCAGGGGGCGTCGGGGAAGGATACGCAGTATTTT. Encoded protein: CASQGASGKDTQYF.

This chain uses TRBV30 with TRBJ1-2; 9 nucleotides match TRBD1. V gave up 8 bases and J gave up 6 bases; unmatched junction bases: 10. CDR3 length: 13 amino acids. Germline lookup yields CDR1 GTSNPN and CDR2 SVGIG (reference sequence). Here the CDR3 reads CAILEGTGNGYTF. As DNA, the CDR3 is TGTGCCATCCTAGAAGGGACAGGGAATGGCTACACCTTC.